This TCR beta chain was found in a study of neurological immune-mediated disorders. V lost 2 bases, J lost 0 bases, and 7 bases lay in between. The CDR3 runs 13 residues. Germline assignment: CDR1 DFQATT and CDR2 SNEGSKA (reference sequence). TCRdb processed the 5' RACE reads anew with MiXCR; each CDR3 protein has one entry. The repertoire holds about 66,000 distinct CDR3 sequences, with nearly 3.5% as singletons. The sample holds many counts of this clonotype. The rearrangement joins TRBV20-1 to TRBJ1-1; the D gene is possibly TRBD1 (6 bases). Sequencing input: PBMCs. This clonotype originated in a man between 40 and 49 years old with multiple sclerosis. CDR3 sequence: CSARRDMNTEAFF. DNA of the CDR3: TGCAGTGCTAGACGGGACATGAACACTGAAGCTTTCTTT.